These T cell receptor beta chains were read from a single sample in a study of cytomegalovirus exposure and HLA in healthy donors. Assay used: immunoSEQ multiplex PCR; TCRdb lists only in-frame clones, some missing. The sample shows 140,000 to 150,000 clones, and 0.8% to 1% sits with its ten largest clones. The sequencing sample was made of PBMCs. The receptors originated from a male donor in good health and CMV-seronegative. CDR3s include the opening cysteine and the closing phenylalanine or tryptophan. The order of the fields is J gene, V gene, D gene, CDR3 DNA, CDR3 protein. The D gene is left open where the match is weak.

J gene: TRBJ2-5; V gene: TRBV28; D gene: -; CDR3 DNA: TGTGCCAGCAGTGCCAGAGAGACCCAGTACTTC; CDR3 protein: CASSARETQYF
J gene: TRBJ1-2; V gene: TRBV23-1; D gene: TRBD1; CDR3 DNA: TGCGCCAGCAGTCCCGACAGGGATGGATTCTATGGCTACACCTTC; CDR3 protein: CASSPDRDGFYGYTF
J gene: TRBJ2-3; V gene: TRBV6-5; D gene: -; CDR3 DNA: TGTGCCAGCAGTTACTCCGGGGACACAGATACGCAGTATTTT; CDR3 protein: CASSYSGDTDTQYF
J gene: TRBJ1-3; V gene: TRBV5-1; D gene: -; CDR3 DNA: TGCGCCAGCGGCGGGCCCCACGGAAACACCATATATTTT; CDR3 protein: CASGGPHGNTIYF
J gene: TRBJ2-7; V gene: TRBV30; D gene: -; CDR3 DNA: TGTGCCTGGGGCCCGGGACACTTCACCTACGAGCAGTACTTC; CDR3 protein: CAWGPGHFTYEQYF
J gene: TRBJ1-5; V gene: TRBV19; D gene: -; CDR3 DNA: TGTGCCAGTAGTACGGGAGAAGGGCAGCCCCAGCATTTT; CDR3 protein: CASSTGEGQPQHF
J gene: TRBJ2-1; V gene: TRBV18; D gene: -; CDR3 DNA: TGTGCCAGCTCACCAGTAGTAGGGGGCAATGAGCAGTTCTTC; CDR3 protein: CASSPVVGGNEQFF
J gene: TRBJ1-2; V gene: TRBV5-1; D gene: -; CDR3 DNA: TGCGCCAGCAGCTTGGAAATGGTGCGGGGCTACACCTTC; CDR3 protein: CASSLEMVRGYTF
J gene: TRBJ1-5; V gene: TRBV30; D gene: TRBD1; CDR3 DNA: TGTGCCTGGAGTGTAAGGACAGGGGGCAGCCAGCCCCAGCATTTT; CDR3 protein: CAWSVRTGGSQPQHF
J gene: TRBJ2-3; V gene: TRBV27; D gene: -; CDR3 DNA: TGTGCCAGCAGTTTATCCCCTCATTCGGGAGATACGCAGTATTTT; CDR3 protein: CASSLSPHSGDTQYF
J gene: TRBJ1-6; V gene: TRBV27; D gene: -; CDR3 DNA: TGTGCCAGCAGGGGGGGTAGGTCACCCCTCCACTTT; CDR3 protein: CASRGGRSPLHF
J gene: TRBJ1-4; V gene: TRBV6-5; D gene: TRBD1; CDR3 DNA: TGTGCCAGCAGTTACTCGGTGGGACAGCCTAATGAAAAACTGTTTTTT; CDR3 protein: CASSYSVGQPNEKLFF
J gene: TRBJ1-1; V gene: TRBV29-1; D gene: -; CDR3 DNA: TGCAGCGCTGGTGAACAGGGGAACACTGAAGCTTTCTTT; CDR3 protein: CSAGEQGNTEAFF
J gene: TRBJ2-5; V gene: TRBV29-1; D gene: -; CDR3 DNA: TGCAGCTCAGGGGGGTGGGAAGAGACCCAGTACTTC; CDR3 protein: CSSGGWEETQYF
J gene: TRBJ1-2; V gene: TRBV4-3; D gene: TRBD1; CDR3 DNA: TGCGCCAGCAGCCAACACACGGGACAGACCTATGGCTACACCTTC; CDR3 protein: CASSQHTGQTYGYTF
J gene: TRBJ2-2; V gene: TRBV7-8; D gene: -; CDR3 DNA: TGTGCCAGCAGCTTCCTGGGGCTGGATCCAGTTAGCGGGGAGCTGTTTTTT; CDR3 protein: CASSFLGLDPVSGELFF